This TCR beta chain was documented in a study of OX40 agonist ivuxolimab in advanced cancers. For context, the study as a whole: Ivuxolimab, which targeted the costimulatory receptor OX40 (CD134), was an agonistic, fully human IgG2 monoclonal antibody. Partial responses occurred in three dose-escalation patients, of whom one had hepatocellular carcinoma and two had cutaneous melanoma. Among the roughly 50 dose-escalation patients, 19 had hepatocellular carcinoma, roughly 15 melanoma, 9 renal cell carcinoma and 9 head and neck cancer. In the dose-escalation cohort, around four fifths of patients were male, and the mean age was 60 years with a range of roughly 23 to 79. Peripheral TCRbeta sequencing was intended to test whether TCR sequence diversity was altered and clonal T-cell expansion was caused by ivuxolimab. The paper reports the monotherapy dose-escalation portion (N of about 56 patients) of the phase I ivuxolimab trial. Intravenous ivuxolimab was administered to patients every 2 weeks at six dose levels: 0.01, 0.1, 0.3, 1.5, 3 and 10 mg/kg. Prior anti-PD-1, anti-PD-L1 or anti-CTLA-4 therapy was permitted, and about two fifths of dose-escalation patients had received checkpoint inhibitors. The paper's findings and limits, for the study overall: In the 0.1-3.0 mg/kg groups, partial responders had among the lowest normalized peripheral clonal expansion, particularly in CD8+ T cells. After ivuxolimab, expanded clones were on average more numerous among CD8+ T cells than among CD4+ T cells. Which antigens the clonally expanded peripheral T cells were specific for was not determined. At doses of 0.1 to 3.0 mg/kg, clonal expansion of both CD4+ and CD8+ blood T cells was observed from baseline to week 6. Low levels of normalized T-cell clonal expansion were also seen in some nonresponding patients.

The trial excluded patients who had a history of autoimmune disease or who were on systemic immunosuppression. Peripheral blood for TCR sequencing was collected from all dose cohorts at baseline, on cycle 4 day 1, and on cycle 7 day 1. The samples were drawn from a first-in-human, open-label, multicenter phase I dose-escalation trial of ivuxolimab. Adults with locally advanced or metastatic melanoma, renal cell, hepatocellular, or head and neck squamous cell carcinoma were enrolled in the trial. CD4+ and CD8+ T cells were sorted separately from peripheral blood before TCR sequencing. In the case of this clone: The specificity of this receptor is unknown. No much larger clone is present one base from it, and per-base qualities are unavailable.

For sequencing of the TCRbeta CDR3 region, genomic DNA was extracted from the sorted cells. TCRbeta CDR3 regions were sequenced using the immunoSEQ Assay. TCRdb limited this immuneACCESS table to in-frame rearrangements with V and J called. A share of clones is missing; checked studies link under half to unresolved V genes, and the rest is unexplained. The sample includes fewer than 45,000 clones, with under 90% observed a single time. The ten most abundant clones make up 15% to 20% of the sample. The TCR was taken from an adult with an advanced solid tumor such as melanoma, head and neck, liver or kidney cancer. Sequenced material: CD4+ or CD8+ T cells sorted from blood, taken in a trial of the OX40 agonist ivuxolimab.

The CDR3 region reads CASSYLPGYTEAFF. The nucleotides are TGTGCCAGCAGCTATTTACCGGGGTACACTGAAGCTTTCTTT. This sequence uses TRBV5-6 and TRBJ1-1, with the D gene not confidently named. From the cysteine up to the phenylalanine, the CDR3 has a length of 14 residues. The kept DNA is CDR3 alone, 42 bases in frame from the first base. Looking up the germline V gene yields CDR1 SGHDT and CDR2 YYEEEE. Trimming removed 3 bases from V and 3 bases from J, leaving 12 bases between the germline ends.